The 20 T cell receptor beta chains below all came from one sample that was sequenced in a study of Ad26.COV2.S vaccination and SARS-CoV-2 variants. Produced via immunoSEQ multiplex PCR; TCRdb's table is partial and in-frame only. The table lists about 350,000 clones, 85% of them singletons. The treatment here: roughly 18 received Ad26.COV2.S at low or high dose, single or two shots; 5 received placebo; per-sample allocation not given. It was on day 63 after the first vaccine or placebo injection that samples were taken. The specimen was peripheral blood, collected in a trial of Ad26.COV2.S vaccine versus placebo. These receptors were taken from a person between 18 and 59 years old who received the Ad26.COV2.S COVID-19 vaccine or a placebo.

V usage is TRBV7-8 and J usage is TRBJ2-7; 8 bases are a match to TRBD1. Germline V CDR1 and CDR2: SGHVS, FQNEAQ. The CDR3 covers 13 residues. Trimming cost V 6 bases and J 4 bases; bases outside gene matches: 5. CDR3 loop: CASRSGGEYEQYF. DNA of the CDR3: TGTGCCAGCAGATCAGGGGGCGAGTACGAGCAGTACTTC.

The CDR3 nucleotides read TGTGCCAGCAGCCATGTTGGGGGGCAGGGGGCGAATGAGCAGTTCTTC. This gives the protein CASSHVGGQGANEQFF. This chain joins TRBV4-2 and TRBJ2-1; 8 nucleotides line up with TRBD1. Germline CDR1 is LGHNA and CDR2 is YNFKEQ. The CDR3 is made up of 16 amino acids. V shed 3 bases, J shed 7 bases, and the junction held 11 bases outside the gene matches.

The chain couples TRBV7-9 to TRBJ1-1; TRBD1 agrees at 10 bases. Germline V CDR1 and CDR2: SEHNR, FQNEAQ (reference sequence). V lost 5 bases and J lost 5; bases outside the gene matches: 11. The CDR3 consists of 16 residues. This chain's CDR3 is CASSPTRDRGRTEAFF. DNA for the CDR3: TGTGCCAGCAGCCCGACCCGAGACAGGGGGCGGACTGAAGCTTTCTTT.

This clone was counted only a few times. V is TRBV10-1 and J is TRBJ2-7; no clear D gene. V was shortened by 7 bases and J by 5 bases, with 6 bases between the two germline ends. Germline values: CDR1 WNHNN, CDR2 SYGVQD (reference sequence). CDR3 length: 10 residues. The CDR3 DNA reads as TGCGCCAGCATAAGCAACGAGCAGTACTTC. Translating it yields CASISNEQYF.

The V gene is TRBV7-9, the J gene TRBJ2-7; TRBD2 matches at 11 bases. The junction had 13 bases not matched to a gene; V was cut back by 5 bases and J by 1 base. This CDR3 region has 18 residues. Germline CDR1 SEHNR, CDR2 FQNEAQ (reference sequence). CDR3: CASSLGLAGVFLSYEQYF. The CDR3 bases are TGTGCCAGCAGCCTCGGACTAGCGGGTGTCTTTTTATCCTACGAGCAGTACTTC.

The chain is built from TRBV4-3 and TRBJ2-3; 7 bases align to TRBD1. Unmatched junction bases numbered 7, after V lost 3 bases and J lost 4 bases. This CDR3 has 15 residues. Germline assignment: CDR1 LGHNA and CDR2 YSLEER. This chain's CDR3 is CASSQLQGSSDTQYF. In nucleotides, the CDR3 is TGCGCCAGCAGCCAGCTACAGGGGTCTTCAGATACGCAGTATTTT.

This chain uses TRBV6-2 or TRBV6-3 with TRBJ2-1; TRBD2 matches at 16 bases. V gave up 2 bases and J gave up 9 bases; unmatched junction bases: 4. Germline CDR1 reads MNHEY; CDR2 reads SVGEGT. CDR3 length equals 16 residues. The CDR3 protein is CASSYGTSGRVTEQFF. DNA for the CDR3: TGTGCCAGCAGTTACGGGACTAGCGGGAGGGTAACTGAGCAGTTCTTC.

The rearrangement uses TRBV5-5 and TRBJ1-1; D uncertain. This CDR3 has 14 amino acids. Trimming pared 0 bases from V and 11 bases from J, leaving 17 bases between. Germline loops: CDR1 SGHKS, CDR2 YYEKEE (reference sequence). CDR3 sequence reads: CASSLAGSTYRAFF. In DNA form, the CDR3 reads TGTGCCAGCAGCTTGGCCGGGTCGACATATAGGGCTTTCTTT.

This sequence joins TRBV21-1 and TRBJ2-5; the D call TRBD1 from the table was never checked on the DNA. TRBV21-1 is tagged as a pseudogene. The CDR3 sequence is 14 residues long. Here the CDR3 reads CASSNLGAEQTQYF. CDR3 in DNA: TGTGCCAGCAGCAATCTAGGGGCGGAGCAAACCCAGTACTTC.

The V call is TRBV5-4, the J call TRBJ2-7; 12 bases match TRBD2. Germline V gene lookup returns CDR1 SGHNT and CDR2 YYREEE (reference sequence). The trim removed 4 bases at V and 6 bases at J, leaving 11 bases unmatched. The CDR3 covers 16 residues. CDR3 in DNA: TGTGCCAGCAGCCCGGCTGTGCTAGCGGGAGGGGGCGAGCAGTACTTC. Its protein is CASSPAVLAGGGEQYF.

The rearrangement uses TRBV6-6 and TRBJ2-3; D uncertain. The ends were cut back, 10 bases at V and 2 bases at J, with 13 bases in the middle. The CDR3 sequence is 13 residues long. The germline V gene has CDR1 MNHNY and CDR2 SVGAGI (reference sequence). The CDR3 is CAIPGPNTDTQYF. CDR3 nucleotides: TGTGCCATCCCCGGTCCCAACACAGATACGCAGTATTTT.

V gene TRBV7-9 combines with J gene TRBJ2-3, with D possibly matching TRBD1 (5 bases). This CDR3 contains 15 residues. Germline V gives CDR1 SEHNR, CDR2 FQNEAQ (reference sequence). Trimming cost V 5 bases and J 1 base, with 13 bases left between them. The CDR3 spells CASSPGPGGTDTQYF. In DNA form, the CDR3 reads TGTGCCAGCAGCCCAGGGCCTGGGGGCACAGATACGCAGTATTTT.

The chain links TRBV7-2 to TRBJ1-4; tentatively, D is TRBD1 (6 bases). V lost 2 bases, J lost 8 bases, and 12 bases lay in between. This CDR3 region has 14 residues. Germline values: CDR1 SGHTA, CDR2 FQGNSA. CDR3 DNA: TGTGCCAGCAGCTTATCCAGGGGTGGAGAAAAACTGTTTTTT. Translating it yields CASSLSRGGEKLFF. Drawing the rest from reference TRBV7-2 and TRBJ1-4, the complete variable domain is GAGVSQSPSNKVTEKGKDVELRCDPISGHTALYWYRQSLGQGLEFLIYFQGNSAPDKSGLPSDRFSAERTGGSVSTLTIQRTQQEDSAVYLCASSLSRGGEKLFFGSGTQLSVL.

The chain has TRBV7-2 and TRBJ2-1; D might be TRBD1 (6 bases). Trimming removed 2 bases from V and 5 bases from J, with 22 bases in between. The CDR3 spans 18 residues. Germline V gene lookup returns CDR1 SGHTA and CDR2 FQGNSA. CDR3 nucleotide sequence: TGTGCCAGCAGCTTAATAGACTTACCCCTGGGGGCACACAATGAGCAGTTCTTC. This encodes CASSLIDLPLGAHNEQFF.

DNA for the CDR3: TGTGCCACCAGAACAGGGGGAAAAACCGGGGAGCTGTTTTTT. Translated, it gives CATRTGGKTGELFF. The V gene is TRBV15, the J gene TRBJ2-2, with TRBD1 matching over 8 bases. Unmatched junction bases numbered 5, after V lost 6 bases and J lost 5 bases. CDR1 is LNHNV and CDR2 is YYDKDF in the germline V gene (reference sequence). The CDR3 runs to 14 residues.

This clone was picked up a small number of times. V and J are TRBV11-2 and TRBJ1-2, with TRBD1 identical over 8 bases. Germline CDR1 is SGHAT and CDR2 is FQNNGV. The CDR3 extends over 14 amino acids. V lost 6 bases and J lost 8; bases outside the gene matches: 11. The CDR3 reads CASSSDREGRGYTF. In DNA form, the CDR3 reads TGTGCCAGCAGTTCGGACAGGGAGGGTCGGGGCTACACCTTC.

The chain uses TRBV11-2 and TRBJ2-1; 10 bases align to TRBD1. Germline V gives CDR1 SGHAT, CDR2 FQNNGV. The CDR3 extends over 17 amino acids. The V segment lost 4 bases and the J segment 6 bases; nucleotides outside the gene matches: 12. The CDR3 spells CASSYFSGQGRGNEQFF. CDR3 nucleotide sequence: TGTGCCAGCAGCTATTTCTCGGGACAGGGGAGAGGCAATGAGCAGTTCTTC.

The chain couples TRBV25-1 to TRBJ2-7; D call uncertain. Germline V gene lookup returns CDR1 MGHDK and CDR2 SYGVNS. V gave up 2 bases and J gave up 2 bases, with 4 bases separating them. This CDR3 has 12 residues. The CDR3 coding sequence is TGTGCCAGCAGTGAAAGTGCCTACGAGCAGTACTTC. Protein product: CASSESAYEQYF.

The rearrangement links TRBV5-1 to TRBJ2-1; 13 bases match TRBD2. J lost 7 bases, V lost 3 bases, and 7 bases had no gene match. The CDR3 extends over 16 amino acids. The germline V gene encodes CDR1 SGHRS and CDR2 YFSETQ. The CDR3 here is CASSWGLAGTRNEQFF. The CDR3, as DNA: TGCGCCAGCAGCTGGGGACTAGCGGGAACGCGAAATGAGCAGTTCTTC.

J is TRBJ2-5 and V is TRBV2; TRBD1 aligns across 9 bases. Germline V CDR1 and CDR2: SNHLY, FYNNEI. The CDR3 has 16 amino acids. The junction had 13 bases not matched to a gene; V was cut back by 6 bases and J by 5 bases. CDR3 sequence (DNA): TGTGCCAGCAGAGGAGGGACAGGGAGTAGCGTGGAGACCCAGTACTTC. Translation: CASRGGTGSSVETQYF. The entire variable domain, with the rest obtained from reference TRBV2 and TRBJ2-5, is as follows: EPEVTQTPSHQVTQMGQEVILRCVPISNHLYFYWYRQILGQKVEFLVSFYNNEISEKSEIFDDQFSVERPDGSNFTLKIRSTKLEDSAMYFCASRGGTGSSVETQYFGPGTRLLVL.